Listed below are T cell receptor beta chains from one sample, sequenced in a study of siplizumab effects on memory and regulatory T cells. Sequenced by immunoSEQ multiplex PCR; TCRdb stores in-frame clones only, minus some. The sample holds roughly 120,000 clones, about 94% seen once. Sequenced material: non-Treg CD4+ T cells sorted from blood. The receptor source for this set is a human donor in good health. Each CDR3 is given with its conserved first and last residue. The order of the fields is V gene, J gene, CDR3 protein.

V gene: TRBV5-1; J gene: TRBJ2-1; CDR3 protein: CASSSDPSYNEQFF
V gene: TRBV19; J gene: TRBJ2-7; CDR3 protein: CASSIGTVYEQYF
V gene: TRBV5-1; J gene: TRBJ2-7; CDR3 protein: CASRAPDRGLYEQYF
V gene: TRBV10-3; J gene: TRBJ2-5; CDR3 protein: CAISEQETQYF
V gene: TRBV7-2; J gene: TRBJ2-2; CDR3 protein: CASSLQTLTGELFF
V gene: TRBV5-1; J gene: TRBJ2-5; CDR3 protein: CASSLEAGDRRSPQYF
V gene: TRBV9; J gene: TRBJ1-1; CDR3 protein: CASSRGGPFMNTEAFF
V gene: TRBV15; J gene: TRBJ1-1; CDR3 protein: CATSSNRLGTEAFF
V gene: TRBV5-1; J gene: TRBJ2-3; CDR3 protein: CASREGLAGGQDTQYF
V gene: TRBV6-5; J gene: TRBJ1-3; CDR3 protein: CASSYWRGSGNTIYF
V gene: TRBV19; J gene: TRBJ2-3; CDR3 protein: CASSTAGVKSTDTQYF
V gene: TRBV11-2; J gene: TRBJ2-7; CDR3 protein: CASSPSRTGSYEQYF
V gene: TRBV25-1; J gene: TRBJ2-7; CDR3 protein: CASSDGGLAGIYEQYF
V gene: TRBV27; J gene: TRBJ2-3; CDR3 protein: CASSFNPGRQYF
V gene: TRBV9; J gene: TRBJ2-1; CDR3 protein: CASGSGSVYNEQFF
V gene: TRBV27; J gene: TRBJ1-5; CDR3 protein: CASSPLGAGAQPQHF
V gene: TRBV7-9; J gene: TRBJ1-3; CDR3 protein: CASSLDRLNTIYF
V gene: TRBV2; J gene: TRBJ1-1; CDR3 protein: CASLPTGQNTEAFF
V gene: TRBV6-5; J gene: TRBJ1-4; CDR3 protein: CASSRSLTLGEKLFF
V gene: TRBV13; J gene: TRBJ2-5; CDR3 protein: CASSPQATGVKTQYF
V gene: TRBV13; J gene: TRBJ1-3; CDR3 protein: CASSPGPSGNTIYF
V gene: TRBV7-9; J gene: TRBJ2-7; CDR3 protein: CASSPGAGLAGDEQYF
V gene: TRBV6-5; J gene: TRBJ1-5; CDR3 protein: CASSRSGEQPQHF
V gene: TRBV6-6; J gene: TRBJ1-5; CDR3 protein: CASNQGYQPQHF
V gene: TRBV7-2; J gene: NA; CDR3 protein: CASRVSGSRGRSYEQYF
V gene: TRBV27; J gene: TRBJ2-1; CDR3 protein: CASSLRVGLAGTSYNEQFF
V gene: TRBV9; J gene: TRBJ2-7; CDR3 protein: CASSVAGQPGEQYF
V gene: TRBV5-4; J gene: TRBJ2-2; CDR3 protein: CASRYDHTGELFF
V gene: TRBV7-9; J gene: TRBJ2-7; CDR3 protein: CASSFRDGNYEQYF
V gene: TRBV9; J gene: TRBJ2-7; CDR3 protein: CASSPQGGLSYEQYF
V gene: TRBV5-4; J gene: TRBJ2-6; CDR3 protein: CASSLGGTGRYGANVLTF
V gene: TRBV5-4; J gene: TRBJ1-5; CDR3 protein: CASSLSQFGNQPQHF
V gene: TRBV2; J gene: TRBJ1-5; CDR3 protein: CASSEWGAGQPQHF